The subject of this entry is one T cell receptor beta chain. This sample is drawn from a study of blood T cell repertoires in COVID-19. Turning to the study itself: From the United States, Italy and Spain came samples of acute and convalescent COVID-19.

Clones were read by immunoSEQ multiplex PCR, and TCRdb kept only the in-frame ones, dropping some. Altogether approximately 220,000 clones are present, roughly 89% being singletons, with the ten largest covering around 2.6%. Input material: PBMCs or T cells enriched from blood (not recorded which). The TCR comes from a woman aged 25 to 39 with acute COVID-19.

CDR3 bases: TGTGCCAGCAGCCTAGGACAGGGGAGGCCCTACGAGCAGTACTTC. This translates into CASSLGQGRPYEQYF. V usage is TRBV14 and J usage is TRBJ2-7; 9 bases agree with TRBD1. V was clipped by 4 bases and J by 2 bases; unmatched bases: 6. The germline CDR1 and CDR2 sequences are SGHDN and FVKESK. CDR3 length: 15 amino acids.